This passage covers 21 T cell receptor beta chains from one sample sequenced in a study of regulatory T cells in long-lasting Graves disease. The time point denotes: persistent/refractory GD, antithyroid drugs over 5 years with positive TRAb. The TCR library was prepared using RNA isolated from PBMCs. Investigators prepared the TCR beta libraries by applying iRepertoire HTBI primers and Arm-PCR of CDR3 regions. TCRdb re-analysed the multiplex PCR reads in MiXCR, keeping a single row per CDR3 protein. Of 600,000 to 850,000 distinct CDR3 sequences listed, around 32% are singletons. The material was peripheral blood mononuclear cells (PBMCs), obtained when the disease was refractory, from a patient treated with antithyroid drugs. The receptors shown here come from a female donor with Graves disease.

This clonotype was detected a few times. The V call is TRBV19, the J call TRBJ1-1; 7 nucleotides align to TRBD1. With V trimmed by 6 bases and J by 7 bases, 5 bases remained unmatched. The CDR3 contains 12 residues. Germline lookup yields CDR1 LNHDA and CDR2 SQIVND (reference sequence). CDR3 DNA: TGTGCCAGTAGCCCGACAGGGAATGAAGCTTTCTTT. Residues: CASSPTGNEAFF. Together with reference TRBV19 and TRBJ1-1, the CDR3 gives the full variable domain: DGGITQSPKYLFRKEGQNVTLSCEQNLNHDAMYWYRQDPGQGLRLIYYSQIVNDFQKGDIAEGYSVSREKKESFPLTVTSAQKNPTAFYLCASSPTGNEAFFGQGTRLTVV.

CDR3 amino acids: CATSRDRGWVAGNTIYF. CDR3 DNA: TGTGCCACCAGCAGAGATCGCGGTTGGGTAGCTGGAAACACCATATATTTT. The V gene is TRBV15, the J gene TRBJ1-3; D is unclear. This CDR3 is built from 17 residues. The germline CDR1 and CDR2 sequences are LNHNV and YYDKDF (reference sequence). V was shortened by 0 bases and J by 2 bases, with 14 bases between the two germline ends.

The chain recombines TRBV12-3 or TRBV12-4 with TRBJ1-5, with D possibly being TRBD1 (5 bases). V dropped 10 bases and J dropped 3 bases, with 10 bases sitting between them. The CDR3 extends over 12 amino acids. The CDR3 region is CATLGDNQPQHF. DNA of the CDR3: TGTGCCACTCTGGGGGACAATCAGCCCCAGCATTTT.

This chain connects TRBV6-1 to TRBJ1-2; D unclear. CDR1 and CDR2 from the germline V gene are MNHNS and SASEGT. The CDR3 loop spans 12 amino acids. The V end lost 7 bases, the J end lost 5 bases, and 11 bases lay between the germline ends. The CDR3 here is CASTGRLYGYTF. The CDR3 nucleotides read TGTGCCAGCACGGGCCGGCTATATGGCTACACCTTC.

The rearrangement uses TRBV10-3 and TRBJ1-6, with D uncertain. This CDR3 contains 16 residues. Per germline, CDR1 ENHRY and CDR2 SYGVKD. V lost 4 bases, J lost 7 bases, and 17 bases lay in between. The CDR3 reads CAISASEDASNSPLHF. In DNA, the CDR3 is TGTGCCATCAGTGCGAGCGAGGACGCCAGCAATTCACCCCTCCACTTT.

Only a few counts were recorded for this clonotype. V gene TRBV7-9 combines with J gene TRBJ1-2; the D is unclear. This CDR3 spans 14 amino acids. Germline values: CDR1 SEHNR, CDR2 FQNEAQ (reference sequence). V dropped 5 bases and J dropped 7 bases, with 17 bases sitting between them. DNA of the CDR3: TGTGCCAGCAGCCCCTCGGACGCGACACTTGGCTACACCTTC. Its translation: CASSPSDATLGYTF.

The J gene is TRBJ2-7, the V gene TRBV20-1, with 7 bases identical to TRBD1. V shed 6 bases, J shed 7 bases, and the junction held 6 bases outside the gene matches. CDR3 size: 11 residues. Germline V gene lookup returns CDR1 DFQATT and CDR2 SNEGSKA (reference sequence). CDR3 nucleotide sequence: TGCAGTGCCAAGGGGGCAGGGGAGCAGTACTTC. It codes for CSAKGAGEQYF.

This clonotype has just a few counts. This chain links TRBV7-9 with TRBJ2-2, with a weak D call TRBD1 (6 bases). Per the germline V gene, CDR1 is SEHNR and CDR2 is FQNEAQ (reference sequence). This CDR3 spans 13 amino acids. Trimming left V 8 bases short and J 5 bases short, with 12 bases between. The CDR3 spells CASGDDRTGELFF. Written as DNA, the CDR3 is TGTGCCAGCGGAGACGACAGGACCGGGGAGCTGTTTTTT.

The chain couples TRBV3-1 to TRBJ2-7, with 7 positions matching TRBD2. The V and J ends lost 3 bases and 4 bases, in that order; junction bases with no gene match: 6. This CDR3 is built from 14 residues. Germline V CDR1 and CDR2: LGHDT, YNNKEL (reference sequence). CDR3 sequence reads: CASSQNGRSYEQYF. The CDR3 region has the DNA TGTGCCAGCAGCCAGAACGGGAGGTCTTACGAGCAGTACTTC.

The DNA for the CDR3 is TGTGCCAGCAGTGAGACAGGTTTGGTTCAGCCCCAGCATTTT. This translates into CASSETGLVQPQHF. The chain has TRBV25-1 and TRBJ1-5, with D perhaps TRBD1 (6 bases). The CDR3 is 14 residues long. The germline CDR1 and CDR2 sequences are MGHDK and SYGVNS. The germline V and J ends were trimmed by 3 bases and 6 bases, with 12 bases remaining between them.

The chain couples TRBV11-3 to TRBJ2-3; 10 bases fit TRBD1. V lost 8 bases and J lost 11; bases outside the gene matches: 4. Germline lookup yields CDR1 SGHNT and CDR2 YENEEA. This CDR3 spans 11 amino acids. CDR3 sequence (DNA): TGTGCCAGCGGGACAGGGGTTGTGCAGTATTTT. This translates into CASGTGVVQYF.

This clonotype was counted a few times. The chain is built from TRBV10-3 and TRBJ2-2; TRBD2 aligns across 10 bases. The ends lost 7 bases at V and 6 bases at J; junction bases unmatched: 11. CDR1 is ENHRY and CDR2 is SYGVKD in the germline V gene. The CDR3 totals 16 residues. In DNA, the CDR3 is TGTGCCATCAACCGAGGGACTAGCGAGAGTGCCGGGGAGCTGTTTTTT. This translates into CAINRGTSESAGELFF.

This clonotype came up a few times. The chain carries TRBV5-6 and TRBJ1-5; 10 bases line up with TRBD1. Germline trimming cut 4 bases from V and 2 bases from J; bases unmatched to any gene: 6. CDR3 length equals 16 residues. Germline V gives CDR1 SGHDT, CDR2 YYEEEE. The CDR3 loop reads CASSTVGQGGNQPQHF. The CDR3 DNA follows: TGTGCCAGCAGCACTGTCGGACAGGGGGGCAATCAGCCCCAGCATTTT.

In this sample, this clonotype turned up a few times. V and J are TRBV10-3 and TRBJ1-6; 10 bases map to TRBD1. The CDR3 totals 15 residues. The junction had 4 bases not matched to a gene; V was cut back by 2 bases and J by 9 bases. CDR1 ENHRY and CDR2 SYGVKD come from the germline V gene. The CDR3 loop reads CAISEARDRGSPLHF. CDR3 nucleotide sequence: TGTGCCATCAGTGAGGCCCGGGACAGGGGTTCACCCCTCCACTTT.

The V and J genes are TRBV28 and TRBJ1-2; D is perhaps TRBD1 (6 bases). The length of the CDR3 is 13 residues. Trimming stripped 2 bases from V and 8 bases from J, with 12 bases between. In germline, CDR1 is MDHEN, CDR2 SYDVKM. The CDR3 sequence: CASSLPGQRGYTF. CDR3 sequence (DNA): TGTGCCAGCAGTTTACCGGGACAACGGGGCTACACCTTC.

Comment on this clonotype: Since a far larger clone is one base different, this is likely a read error. V gene TRBV14 combines with J gene TRBJ1-2; TRBD1 is a possible D gene (6 bases). This CDR3 contains 13 residues. Germline CDR1 is SGHDN and CDR2 is FVKESK. Deletions cut 2 bases from V and 4 bases from J, with 8 bases between. The CDR3 DNA reads as TGTGCCAGCAGCCAACAGGGGCTCTATGGCTACACCTTC. This gives the protein CASSQQGLYGYTF.

This clonotype has only a few counts. The chain employs TRBV6-2 or TRBV6-3 and TRBJ1-4; the D gene is possibly TRBD1 (6 bases). Per the germline V gene, CDR1 is MNHEY and CDR2 is SVGEGT. V lost 0 bases to trimming and J lost 10 bases, with 12 bases between them. The CDR3 extends over 14 amino acids. CDR3 nucleotides: TGTGCCAGCAGTTACTCGAGGCTAGGGGGAAAACTGTTTTTT. Protein sequence: CASSYSRLGGKLFF.

There are a few counts of this clonotype. This chain joins TRBV20-1 and TRBJ2-4, with 8 bases identical to TRBD2. The CDR3 covers 13 residues. Germline CDR1 DFQATT, CDR2 SNEGSKA (reference sequence). V lost 5 bases, J lost 3 bases, and 3 bases stayed unmatched. The CDR3 sequence: CSAGREGKNIQYF. As DNA, the CDR3 is TGCAGTGCTGGACGGGAGGGCAAAAACATTCAGTACTTC.

At least ten counts were recorded for this clonotype. The chain links TRBV30 to TRBJ1-1; D not resolved. The CDR3 has 12 amino acids. Deletions cut 0 bases from V and 0 bases from J, with 2 bases between. CDR1 and CDR2 (germline): GTSNPN, SVGIG (reference sequence). DNA for the CDR3: TGTGCCTGGAGTGTAATGAACACTGAAGCTTTCTTT. Translating it yields CAWSVMNTEAFF.

This clonotype was seen at least ten times. The chain employs TRBV6-1 and TRBJ1-1, with D tentatively TRBD1 (5 bases). Germline V gene data show CDR1 as MNHNS and CDR2 as SASEGT. CDR3 length: 14 residues. The V end lost 5 bases, the J end lost 1 base, and 11 bases lay between the germline ends. The CDR3 nucleotides read TGTGCCAGCAGTCTCGAGAGGGGGAACACTGAAGCTTTCTTT. It codes for CASSLERGNTEAFF.

The gene calls are TRBV19 and TRBJ1-1, with D possibly being TRBD1 (6 bases). This CDR3 region has 14 residues. Germline V gives CDR1 LNHDA, CDR2 SQIVND (reference sequence). V was shortened by 7 bases and J by 2 bases, with 14 bases between the two germline ends. The CDR3 DNA reads as TGTGCCAGTATCCCCCCGACAGGTAACACTGAAGCTTTCTTT. It codes for CASIPPTGNTEAFF.